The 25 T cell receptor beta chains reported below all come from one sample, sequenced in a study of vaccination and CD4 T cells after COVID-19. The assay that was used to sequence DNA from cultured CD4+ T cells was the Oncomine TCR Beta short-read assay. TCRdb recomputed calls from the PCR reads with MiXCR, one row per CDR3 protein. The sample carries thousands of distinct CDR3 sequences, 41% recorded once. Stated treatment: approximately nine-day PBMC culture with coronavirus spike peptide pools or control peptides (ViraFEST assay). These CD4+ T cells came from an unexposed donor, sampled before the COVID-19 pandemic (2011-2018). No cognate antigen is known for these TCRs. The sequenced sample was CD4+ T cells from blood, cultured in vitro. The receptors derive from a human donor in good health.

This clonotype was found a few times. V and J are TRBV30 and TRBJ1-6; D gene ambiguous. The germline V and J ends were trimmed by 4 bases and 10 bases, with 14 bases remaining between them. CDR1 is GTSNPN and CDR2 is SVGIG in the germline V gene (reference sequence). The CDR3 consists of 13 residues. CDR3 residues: CAWNWGDGSPLHF. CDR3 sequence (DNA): TGTGCCTGGAATTGGGGTGATGGCTCACCCCTCCACTTT.

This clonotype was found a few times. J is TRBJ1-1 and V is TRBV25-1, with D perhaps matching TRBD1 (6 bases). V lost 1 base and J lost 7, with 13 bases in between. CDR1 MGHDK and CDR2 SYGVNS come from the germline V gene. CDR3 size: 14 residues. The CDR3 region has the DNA TGTGCCAGCAGTGAATCCGGGACATACAGTGAAGCTTTCTTT. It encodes CASSESGTYSEAFF.

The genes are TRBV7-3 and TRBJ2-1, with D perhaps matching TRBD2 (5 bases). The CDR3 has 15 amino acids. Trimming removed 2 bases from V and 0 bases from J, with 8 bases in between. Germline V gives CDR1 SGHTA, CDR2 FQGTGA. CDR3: CASSLDRGSYNEQFF. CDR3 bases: TGTGCCAGCAGCTTAGACCGGGGCTCCTACAATGAGCAGTTCTTC.

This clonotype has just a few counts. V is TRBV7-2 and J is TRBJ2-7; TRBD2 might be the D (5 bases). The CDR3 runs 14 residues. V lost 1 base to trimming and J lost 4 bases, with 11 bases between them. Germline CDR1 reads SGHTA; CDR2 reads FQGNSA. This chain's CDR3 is CASSLEWSGYEQYF. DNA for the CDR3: TGTGCCAGCAGCTTAGAATGGTCGGGGTACGAGCAGTACTTC. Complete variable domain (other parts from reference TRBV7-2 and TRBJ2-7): GAGVSQSPSNKVTEKGKDVELRCDPISGHTALYWYRQSLGQGLEFLIYFQGNSAPDKSGLPSDRFSAERTGGSVSTLTIQRTQQEDSAVYLCASSLEWSGYEQYFGPGTRLTVT.

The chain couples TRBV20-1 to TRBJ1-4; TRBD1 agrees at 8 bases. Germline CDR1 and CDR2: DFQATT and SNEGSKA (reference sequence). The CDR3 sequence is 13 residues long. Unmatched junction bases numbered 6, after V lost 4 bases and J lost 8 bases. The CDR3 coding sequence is TGCAGTGCTACAGGGGGCGGCGGGGAAAAACTGTTTTTT. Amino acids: CSATGGGGEKLFF.

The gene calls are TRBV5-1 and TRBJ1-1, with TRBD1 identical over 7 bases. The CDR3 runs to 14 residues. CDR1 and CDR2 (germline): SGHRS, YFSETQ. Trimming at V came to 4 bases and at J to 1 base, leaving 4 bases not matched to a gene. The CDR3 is CASSGTASNTEAFF. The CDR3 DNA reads TGCGCCAGCAGCGGGACAGCCTCGAACACTGAAGCTTTCTTT.

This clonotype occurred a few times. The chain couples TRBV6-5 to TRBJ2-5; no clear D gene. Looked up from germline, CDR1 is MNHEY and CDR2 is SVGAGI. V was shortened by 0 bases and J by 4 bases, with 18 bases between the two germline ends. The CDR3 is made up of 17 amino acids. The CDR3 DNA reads TGTGCCAGCAGTTACTCGAGGTTAGACTCGGGCACAGAGACCCAGTACTTC. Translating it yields CASSYSRLDSGTETQYF.

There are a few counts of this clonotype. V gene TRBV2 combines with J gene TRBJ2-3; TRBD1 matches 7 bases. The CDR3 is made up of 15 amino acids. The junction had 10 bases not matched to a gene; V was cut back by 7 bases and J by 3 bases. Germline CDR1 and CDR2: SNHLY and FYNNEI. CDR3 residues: CASKLEGAGTDTQYF. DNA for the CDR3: TGTGCCAGCAAATTAGAGGGGGCCGGAACAGATACGCAGTATTTT.

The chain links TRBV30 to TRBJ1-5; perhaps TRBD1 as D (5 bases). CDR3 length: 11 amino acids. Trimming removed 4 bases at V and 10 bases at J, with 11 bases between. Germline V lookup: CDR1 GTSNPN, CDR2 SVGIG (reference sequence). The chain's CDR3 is CAWKGGGPQHF. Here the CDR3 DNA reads TGTGCCTGGAAAGGTGGGGGACCCCAGCATTTT.

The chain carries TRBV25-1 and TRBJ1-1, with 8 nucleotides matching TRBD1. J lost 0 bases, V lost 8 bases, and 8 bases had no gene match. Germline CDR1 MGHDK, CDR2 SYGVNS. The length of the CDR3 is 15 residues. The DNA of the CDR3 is TGTGCCAGCTCTAGGACAGGGTCCATGAACACTGAAGCTTTCTTT. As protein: CASSRTGSMNTEAFF.

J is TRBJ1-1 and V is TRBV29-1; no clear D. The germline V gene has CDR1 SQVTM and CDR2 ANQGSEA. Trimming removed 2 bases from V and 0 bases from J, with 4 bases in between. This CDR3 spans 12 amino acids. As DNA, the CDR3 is TGCAGCGTTGAATATTTGAACACTGAAGCTTTCTTT. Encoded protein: CSVEYLNTEAFF.

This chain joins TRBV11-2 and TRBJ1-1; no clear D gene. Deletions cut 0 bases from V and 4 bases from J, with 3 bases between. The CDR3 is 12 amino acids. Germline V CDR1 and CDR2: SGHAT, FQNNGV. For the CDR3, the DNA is TGTGCCAGCAGCTTAGACCCCACTGAAGCTTTCTTT. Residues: CASSLDPTEAFF.

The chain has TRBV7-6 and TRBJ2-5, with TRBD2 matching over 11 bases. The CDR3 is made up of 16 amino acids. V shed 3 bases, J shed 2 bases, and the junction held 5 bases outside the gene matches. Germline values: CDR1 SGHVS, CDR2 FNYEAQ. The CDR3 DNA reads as TGTGCCAGCAGCTTTCCCAGACTAGCGGGGCAAGAGACCCAGTACTTC. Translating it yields CASSFPRLAGQETQYF. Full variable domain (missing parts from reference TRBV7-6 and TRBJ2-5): GAGVSQSPRYKVTKRGQDVALRCDPISGHVSLYWYRQALGQGPEFLTYFNYEAQQDKSGLPNDRFSAERPEGSISTLTIQRTEQRDSAMYRCASSFPRLAGQETQYFGPGTRLLVL.

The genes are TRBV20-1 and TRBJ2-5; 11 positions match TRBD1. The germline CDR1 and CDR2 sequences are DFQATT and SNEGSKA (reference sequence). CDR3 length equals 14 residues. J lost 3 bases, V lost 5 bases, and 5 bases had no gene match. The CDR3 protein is CSAGQGAWEETQYF. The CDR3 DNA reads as TGCAGTGCTGGACAGGGGGCTTGGGAAGAGACCCAGTACTTC.

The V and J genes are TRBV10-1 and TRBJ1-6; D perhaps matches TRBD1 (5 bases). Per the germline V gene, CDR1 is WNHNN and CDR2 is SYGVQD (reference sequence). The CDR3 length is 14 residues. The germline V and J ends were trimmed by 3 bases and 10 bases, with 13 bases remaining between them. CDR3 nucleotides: TGCGCCAGCAGTGAACAGGAGAGGAGCTCACCCCTCCACTTT. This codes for CASSEQERSSPLHF.

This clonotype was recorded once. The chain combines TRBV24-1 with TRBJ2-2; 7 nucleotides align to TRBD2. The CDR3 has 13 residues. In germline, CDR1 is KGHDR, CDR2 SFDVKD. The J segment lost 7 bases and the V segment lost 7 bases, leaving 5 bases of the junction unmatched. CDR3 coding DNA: TGTGCCACCAGCGGACTAGTTAACGGGGAGCTGTTTTTT. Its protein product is CATSGLVNGELFF.

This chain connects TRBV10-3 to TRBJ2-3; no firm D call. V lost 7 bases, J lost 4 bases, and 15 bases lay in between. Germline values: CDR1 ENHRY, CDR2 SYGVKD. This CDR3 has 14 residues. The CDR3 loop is CAIIAGRTPDTQYF. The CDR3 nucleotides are TGTGCCATCATTGCCGGCAGAACTCCAGATACGCAGTATTTT.

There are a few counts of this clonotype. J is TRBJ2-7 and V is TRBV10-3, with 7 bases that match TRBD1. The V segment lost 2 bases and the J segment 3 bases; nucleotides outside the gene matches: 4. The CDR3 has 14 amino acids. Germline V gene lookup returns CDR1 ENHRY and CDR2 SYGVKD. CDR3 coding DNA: TGTGCCATCAGTGAGGACAGGGCCCTCTACGAGCAGTACTTC. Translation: CAISEDRALYEQYF.

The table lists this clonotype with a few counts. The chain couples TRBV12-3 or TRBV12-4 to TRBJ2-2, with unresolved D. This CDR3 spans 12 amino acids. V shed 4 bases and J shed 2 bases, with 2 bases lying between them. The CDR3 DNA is TGTGCCAGCAGTTCTAACACCGGGGAGCTGTTTTTT. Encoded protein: CASSSNTGELFF.

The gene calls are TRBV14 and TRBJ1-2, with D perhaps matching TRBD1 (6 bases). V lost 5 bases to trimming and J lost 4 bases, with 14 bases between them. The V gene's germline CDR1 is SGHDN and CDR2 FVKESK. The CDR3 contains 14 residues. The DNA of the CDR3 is TGTGCCAGCAGCTTAAGTCAGGGGATCTATGGCTACACCTTC. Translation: CASSLSQGIYGYTF.

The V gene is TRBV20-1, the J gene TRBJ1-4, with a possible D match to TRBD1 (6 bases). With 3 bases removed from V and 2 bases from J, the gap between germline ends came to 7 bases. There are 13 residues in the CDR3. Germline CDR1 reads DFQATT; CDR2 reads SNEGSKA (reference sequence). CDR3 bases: TGCAGTGCTAGTAGGGGGACTAATGAAAAACTGTTTTTT. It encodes CSASRGTNEKLFF.

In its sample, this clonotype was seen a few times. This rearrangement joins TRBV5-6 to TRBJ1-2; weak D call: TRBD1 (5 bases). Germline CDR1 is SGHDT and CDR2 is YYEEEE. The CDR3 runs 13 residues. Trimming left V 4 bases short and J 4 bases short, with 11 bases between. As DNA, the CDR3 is TGTGCCAGCAGCCATTCCGGGGCCTATGGCTACACCTTC. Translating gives CASSHSGAYGYTF.

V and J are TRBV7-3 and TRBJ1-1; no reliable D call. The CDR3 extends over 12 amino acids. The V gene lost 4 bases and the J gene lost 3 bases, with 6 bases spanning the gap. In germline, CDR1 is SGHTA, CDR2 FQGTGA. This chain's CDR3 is CASSSQDTEAFF. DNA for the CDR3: TGTGCCAGCAGCTCCCAGGACACTGAAGCTTTCTTT.

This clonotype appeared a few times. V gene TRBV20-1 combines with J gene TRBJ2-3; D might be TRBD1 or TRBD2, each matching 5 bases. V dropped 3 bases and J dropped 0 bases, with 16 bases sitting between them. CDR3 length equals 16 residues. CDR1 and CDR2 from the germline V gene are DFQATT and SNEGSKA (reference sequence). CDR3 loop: CSASNSGAGSTDTQYF. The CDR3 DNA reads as TGCAGTGCTAGTAATTCCGGGGCCGGAAGCACAGATACGCAGTATTTT.

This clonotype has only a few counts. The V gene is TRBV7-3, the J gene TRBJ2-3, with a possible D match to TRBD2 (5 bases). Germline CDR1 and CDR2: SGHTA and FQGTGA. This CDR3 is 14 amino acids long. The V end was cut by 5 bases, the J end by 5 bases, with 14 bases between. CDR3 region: CASSPREWQDTQYF. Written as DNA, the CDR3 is TGTGCCAGCAGCCCCCGGGAATGGCAAGATACGCAGTATTTT.